The rows below give T cell receptor beta chains drawn from one sample of a study of T cell responses to AZD1222 COVID-19 vaccine. Data came from immunoSEQ multiplex PCR; TCRdb stores just in-frame clones and leaves some out. The table lists approximately 110,000 clones, about 85% of them singletons. The source material was peripheral blood, sampled on day 0 of AZD1222 vaccination. The receptors come from an adult in good health. The CDR3 runs from the conserved cysteine through the conserved F or W. A D gene is named only where the DNA matches it firmly. Where a row states a size, it is once, few, many or the class of an expanded clone; other rows omit it.

abundance: NA; d_gene: TRBD1; j_gene: TRBJ1-5; v_gene: TRBV2; CDR3aa: CASSDDGTVNQPQHF; CDR3nt: TGTGCCAGCAGTGACGACGGGACAGTCAATCAGCCCCAGCATTTT
abundance: NA; d_gene: NA; j_gene: TRBJ2-5; v_gene: TRBV9; CDR3aa: CASSVGESRGTQYF; CDR3nt: TGTGCCAGCAGCGTAGGGGAATCGCGCGGGACCCAGTACTTC
abundance: NA; d_gene: NA; j_gene: TRBJ1-1; v_gene: TRBV6-5; CDR3aa: CASRRTMNTEAFF; CDR3nt: TGTGCCAGCAGACGGACCATGAACACTGAAGCTTTCTTT
abundance: once; d_gene: TRBD1; j_gene: TRBJ1-5; v_gene: TRBV2; CDR3aa: CASSGNRGRGQPQHF; CDR3nt: TGTGCCAGCAGTGGGAACAGGGGGCGGGGTCAGCCCCAGCATTTT
abundance: NA; d_gene: NA; j_gene: TRBJ2-7; v_gene: TRBV27; CDR3aa: CASSLVGRTFYF; CDR3nt: TGTGCCAGCAGTTTGGTAGGCCGGACCTTCTACTTC
abundance: NA; d_gene: NA; j_gene: TRBJ1-5; v_gene: TRBV28; CDR3aa: CASAMGTHQPQHF; CDR3nt: TGTGCCAGCGCTATGGGTACCCATCAGCCCCAGCATTTT
abundance: NA; d_gene: TRBD2; j_gene: TRBJ2-1; v_gene: TRBV27; CDR3aa: CASSQLGLAASYNEQFF; CDR3nt: TGTGCCAGCAGCCAATTAGGACTAGCGGCCTCCTACAATGAGCAGTTCTTC
abundance: NA; d_gene: NA; j_gene: TRBJ2-3; v_gene: TRBV7-3; CDR3aa: CASSSGRVQSTDTQYF; CDR3nt: TGTGCCAGCAGCTCTGGTAGGGTACAAAGCACAGATACGCAGTATTTT
abundance: NA; d_gene: NA; j_gene: TRBJ2-2; v_gene: TRBV5-6; CDR3aa: CASSSGAGTGELFF; CDR3nt: TGTGCCAGCAGCTCAGGGGCGGGCACCGGGGAGCTGTTTTTT
abundance: NA; d_gene: TRBD1; j_gene: TRBJ1-5; v_gene: TRBV28; CDR3aa: CASKKDRAYSNQPQHF; CDR3nt: TGTGCCAGCAAAAAGGACAGGGCTTATAGCAATCAGCCCCAGCATTTT
abundance: NA; d_gene: TRBD1; j_gene: TRBJ1-5; v_gene: TRBV6-2/TRBV6-3; CDR3aa: CASSNLIDRGDQPQHF; CDR3nt: TGTGCCAGCAGTAATCTAATTGACAGGGGAGATCAGCCCCAGCATTTT
abundance: once; d_gene: TRBD1; j_gene: TRBJ2-4; v_gene: TRBV14; CDR3aa: CASSQVTGKGKNIQYF; CDR3nt: TGTGCCAGCAGCCAAGTGACAGGGAAAGGCAAAAACATTCAGTACTTC
abundance: NA; d_gene: NA; j_gene: TRBJ2-2; v_gene: TRBV27; CDR3aa: CASSFGTRRAGELFF; CDR3nt: TGTGCCAGCAGTTTTGGGACGAGGCGGGCCGGGGAGCTGTTTTTT
abundance: NA; d_gene: TRBD2; j_gene: TRBJ2-7; v_gene: TRBV5-4; CDR3aa: CASSYTLAGGYEQYF; CDR3nt: TGTGCCAGCAGCTACACCCTAGCGGGAGGCTACGAGCAGTACTTC
abundance: NA; d_gene: TRBD1; j_gene: TRBJ2-5; v_gene: TRBV19; CDR3aa: CASSLDRVQETQYF; CDR3nt: TGTGCCAGTAGTCTGGACAGGGTGCAGGAGACCCAGTACTTC